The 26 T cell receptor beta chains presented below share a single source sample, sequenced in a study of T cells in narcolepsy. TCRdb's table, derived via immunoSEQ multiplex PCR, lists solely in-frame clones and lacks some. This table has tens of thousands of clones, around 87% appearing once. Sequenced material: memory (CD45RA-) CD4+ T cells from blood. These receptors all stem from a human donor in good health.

The CDR3 DNA follows: TGTGCCAGCAGCCCCCCGGGGGGCGCGCTTGGCTACACCTTC. Its protein product is CASSPPGGALGYTF. The V gene is TRBV7-2, the J gene TRBJ1-2, with a possible D match to TRBD1 (6 bases). The V gene lost 5 bases and the J gene lost 7 bases, with 17 bases spanning the gap. Germline loops: CDR1 SGHTA, CDR2 FQGNSA. The CDR3 is 14 residues long.

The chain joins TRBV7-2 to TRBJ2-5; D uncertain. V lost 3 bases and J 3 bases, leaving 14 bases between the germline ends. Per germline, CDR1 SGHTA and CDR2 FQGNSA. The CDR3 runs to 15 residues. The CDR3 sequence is CASSFFPTVKETQYF. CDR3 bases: TGTGCCAGCAGCTTCTTTCCTACAGTTAAAGAGACCCAGTACTTC.

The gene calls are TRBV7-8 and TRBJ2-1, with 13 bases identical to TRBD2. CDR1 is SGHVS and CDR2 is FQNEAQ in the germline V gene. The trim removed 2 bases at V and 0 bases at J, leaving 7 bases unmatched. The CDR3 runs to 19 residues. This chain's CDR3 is CASSLRTSGGRSSYNEQFF. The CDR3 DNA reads TGTGCCAGCAGCTTACGGACTAGCGGGGGTCGAAGCTCCTACAATGAGCAGTTCTTC.

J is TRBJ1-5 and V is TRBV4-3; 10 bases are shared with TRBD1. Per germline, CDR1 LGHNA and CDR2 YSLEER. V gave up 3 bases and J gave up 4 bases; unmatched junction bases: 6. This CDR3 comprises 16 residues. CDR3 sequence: CASSQTGGAENQPQHF. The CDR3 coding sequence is TGCGCCAGCAGCCAGACAGGGGGCGCGGAGAATCAGCCCCAGCATTTT.

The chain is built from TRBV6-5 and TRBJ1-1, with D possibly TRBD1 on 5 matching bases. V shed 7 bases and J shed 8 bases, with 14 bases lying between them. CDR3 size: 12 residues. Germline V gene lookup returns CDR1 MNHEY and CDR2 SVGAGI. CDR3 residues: CASIGDLIEAFF. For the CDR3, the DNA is TGTGCCAGCATCGGGGACCTTATCGAAGCTTTCTTT.

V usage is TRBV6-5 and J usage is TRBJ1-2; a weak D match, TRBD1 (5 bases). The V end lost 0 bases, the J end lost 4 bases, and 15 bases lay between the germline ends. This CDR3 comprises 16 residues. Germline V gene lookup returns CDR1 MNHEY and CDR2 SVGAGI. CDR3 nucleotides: TGTGCCAGCAGTTACTCCGGTTCGGGGGAGGGCTATGGCTACACCTTC. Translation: CASSYSGSGEGYGYTF.

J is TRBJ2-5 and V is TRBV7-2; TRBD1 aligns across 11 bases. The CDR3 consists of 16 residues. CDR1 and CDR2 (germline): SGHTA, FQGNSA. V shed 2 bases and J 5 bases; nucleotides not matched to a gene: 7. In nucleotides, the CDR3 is TGTGCCAGCAGCTTATTAGGACAGGGGGCGTGGGAGACCCAGTACTTC. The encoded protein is CASSLLGQGAWETQYF.

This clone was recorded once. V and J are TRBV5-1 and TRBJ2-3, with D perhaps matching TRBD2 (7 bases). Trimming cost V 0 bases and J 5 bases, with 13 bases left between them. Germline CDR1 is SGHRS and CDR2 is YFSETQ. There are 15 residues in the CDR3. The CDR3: CASSLGSGEGDTQYF. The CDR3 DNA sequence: TGCGCCAGCAGCTTGGGGTCAGGGGAGGGAGATACGCAGTATTTT.

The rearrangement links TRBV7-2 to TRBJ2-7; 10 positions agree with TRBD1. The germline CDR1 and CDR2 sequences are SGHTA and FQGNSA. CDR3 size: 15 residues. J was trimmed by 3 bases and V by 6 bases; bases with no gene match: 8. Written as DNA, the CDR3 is TGTGCCAGCAGAAAACCGGGACAGGGGTACTACGAGCAGTACTTC. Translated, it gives CASRKPGQGYYEQYF.

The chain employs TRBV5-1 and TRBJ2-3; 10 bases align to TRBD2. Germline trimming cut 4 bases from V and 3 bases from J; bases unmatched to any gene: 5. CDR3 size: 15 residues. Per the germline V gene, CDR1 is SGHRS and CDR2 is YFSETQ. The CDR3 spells CASSASGRGTDTQYF. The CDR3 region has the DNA TGCGCCAGCAGCGCTAGCGGGAGAGGGACAGATACGCAGTATTTT.

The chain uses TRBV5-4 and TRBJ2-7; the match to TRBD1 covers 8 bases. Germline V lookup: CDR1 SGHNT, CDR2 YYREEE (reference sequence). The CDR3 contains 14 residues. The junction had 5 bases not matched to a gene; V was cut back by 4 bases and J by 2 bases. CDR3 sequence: CASSRTGGTYEQYF. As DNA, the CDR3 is TGTGCCAGCAGCCGCACAGGGGGGACCTACGAGCAGTACTTC.

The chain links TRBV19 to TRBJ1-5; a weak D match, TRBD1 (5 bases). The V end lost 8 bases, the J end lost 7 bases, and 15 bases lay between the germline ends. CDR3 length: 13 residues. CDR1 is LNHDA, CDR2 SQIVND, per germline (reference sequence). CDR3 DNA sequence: TGTGCCAGTTCCCAGCAGGGCGAGCAGCCCCAGCATTTT. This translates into CASSQQGEQPQHF.

The CDR3 nucleotides are TGTGCCAGTAGTATGAAGGAGGGGAGGGTAGCTTTCTTT. Its translation is CASSMKEGRVAFF. This sequence joins TRBV19 and TRBJ1-1, with D tentatively TRBD1 (5 bases). V lost 3 bases and J lost 10, with 15 bases in between. The germline gives CDR1 LNHDA, CDR2 SQIVND (reference sequence). This CDR3 comprises 13 residues.

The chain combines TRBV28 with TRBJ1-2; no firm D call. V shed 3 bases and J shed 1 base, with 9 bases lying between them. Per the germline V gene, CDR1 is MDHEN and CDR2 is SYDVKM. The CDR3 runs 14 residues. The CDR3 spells CASSFGENNYGYTF. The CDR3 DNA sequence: TGTGCCAGCAGTTTCGGGGAAAATAACTATGGCTACACCTTC.

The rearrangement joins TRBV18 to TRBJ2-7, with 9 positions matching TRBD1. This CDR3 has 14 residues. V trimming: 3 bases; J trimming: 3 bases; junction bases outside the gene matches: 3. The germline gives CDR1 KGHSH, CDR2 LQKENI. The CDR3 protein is CASSPETGGYEQYF. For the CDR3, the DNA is TGTGCCAGCTCACCGGAGACAGGGGGCTACGAGCAGTACTTC.

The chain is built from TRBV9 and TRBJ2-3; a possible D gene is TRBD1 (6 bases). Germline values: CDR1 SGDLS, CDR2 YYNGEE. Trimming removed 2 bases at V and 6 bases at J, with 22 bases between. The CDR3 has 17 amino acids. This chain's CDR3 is CASSVLQQGLRRDTQYF. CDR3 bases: TGTGCCAGCAGCGTTCTTCAGCAGGGGCTAAGAAGGGATACGCAGTATTTT.

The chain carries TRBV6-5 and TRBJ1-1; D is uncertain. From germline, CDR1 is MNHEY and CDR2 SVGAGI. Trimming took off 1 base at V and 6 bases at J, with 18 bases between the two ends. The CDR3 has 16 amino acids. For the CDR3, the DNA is TGTGCCAGCAGTTACTGGGATGTGGGTAATGGGGCTGAAGCTTTCTTT. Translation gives CASSYWDVGNGAEAFF.

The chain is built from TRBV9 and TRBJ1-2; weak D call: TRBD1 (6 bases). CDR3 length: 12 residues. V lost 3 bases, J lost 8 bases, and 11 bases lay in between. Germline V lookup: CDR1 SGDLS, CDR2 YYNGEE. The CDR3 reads CASSGFRGGYTF. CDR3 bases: TGTGCCAGCAGCGGGTTCAGGGGCGGCTACACCTTC.

CDR3 bases: TGCGCCAGCAGTAGAGGGGGTTATAATTCACCCCTCCACTTT. This translates into CASSRGGYNSPLHF. V usage is TRBV10-1 and J usage is TRBJ1-6, with a possible D match to TRBD1 (6 bases). The V end lost 5 bases, the J end lost 4 bases, and 9 bases lay between the germline ends. Germline CDR1 is WNHNN and CDR2 is SYGVQD (reference sequence). The CDR3 contains 14 residues.

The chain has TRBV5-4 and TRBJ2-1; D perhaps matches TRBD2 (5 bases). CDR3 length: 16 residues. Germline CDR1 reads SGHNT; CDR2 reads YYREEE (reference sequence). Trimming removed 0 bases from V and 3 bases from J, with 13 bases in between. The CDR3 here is CASSLDPSSSYNEQFF. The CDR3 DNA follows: TGTGCCAGCAGCTTGGATCCTAGCAGTAGCTACAATGAGCAGTTCTTC.

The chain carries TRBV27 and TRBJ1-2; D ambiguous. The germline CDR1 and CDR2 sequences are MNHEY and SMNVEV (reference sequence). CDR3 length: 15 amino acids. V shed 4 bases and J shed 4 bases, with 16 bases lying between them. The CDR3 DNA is TGTGCCAGCAGTTCTCTACGGGGTGCTTTCTATGGCTACACCTTC. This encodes CASSSLRGAFYGYTF.

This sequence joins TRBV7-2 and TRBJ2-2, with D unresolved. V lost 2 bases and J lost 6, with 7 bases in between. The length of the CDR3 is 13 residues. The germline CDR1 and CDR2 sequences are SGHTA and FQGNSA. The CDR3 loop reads CASSLTSPGELFF. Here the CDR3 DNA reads TGTGCCAGCAGCTTAACGAGCCCCGGGGAGCTGTTTTTT.

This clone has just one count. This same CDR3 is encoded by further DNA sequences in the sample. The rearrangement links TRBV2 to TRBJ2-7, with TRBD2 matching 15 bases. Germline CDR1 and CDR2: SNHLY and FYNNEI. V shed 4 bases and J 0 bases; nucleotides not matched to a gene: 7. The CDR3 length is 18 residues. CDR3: CASSVRGLAGGLSYEQYF. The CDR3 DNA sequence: TGTGCCAGCAGTGTCCGGGGACTAGCGGGGGGCCTCTCCTACGAGCAGTACTTC.

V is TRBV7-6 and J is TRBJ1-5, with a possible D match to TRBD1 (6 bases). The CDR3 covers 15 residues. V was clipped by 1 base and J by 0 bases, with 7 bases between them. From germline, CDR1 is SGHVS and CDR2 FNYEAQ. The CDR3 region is CASSLGGGSNQPQHF. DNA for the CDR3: TGTGCCAGCAGCTTAGGAGGGGGTAGCAATCAGCCCCAGCATTTT.

CDR3 protein: CASSLAWTGGSEQFF. CDR3 bases: TGTGCCAGCAGCTTGGCATGGACAGGGGGCAGTGAGCAGTTCTTC. The chain carries TRBV5-4 and TRBJ2-1, with TRBD1 matching 11 bases. V lost 0 bases, J lost 9 bases, and 5 bases stayed unmatched. This CDR3 is built from 15 residues. Germline assignment: CDR1 SGHNT and CDR2 YYREEE (reference sequence).

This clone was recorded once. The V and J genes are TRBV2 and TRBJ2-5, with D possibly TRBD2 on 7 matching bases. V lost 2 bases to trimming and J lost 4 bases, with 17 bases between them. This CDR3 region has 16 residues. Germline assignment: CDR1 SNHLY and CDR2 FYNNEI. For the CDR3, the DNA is TGTGCCAGCAGTGAAAGCCACAGAAGGGGGGGAGAGACCCAGTACTTC. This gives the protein CASSESHRRGGETQYF.